Listed below are T cell receptor beta chains from one sample, sequenced in a study of T cells after yellow fever vaccination. Each CDR3 protein is one row after TCRdb ran MiXCR on the 5' RACE reads. The table shows approximately 160,000 distinct CDR3 sequences, with roughly 6.4% occurring only once. This material consisted of CD4+ T cells sorted from PBMCs, taken on the day of the first yellow fever vaccination. The receptors originated from a man aged 18 to 35 who received the YFV17D yellow fever vaccine. Each CDR3 is given without its conserved first and last residue. A D gene is named only where the DNA matches it firmly.

D gene | J gene | V gene | CDR3 length | CDR3 protein
TRBD1 | TRBJ2-3 | TRBV18 | 13 | ASSLGTGYADTQY
TRBD1 | TRBJ2-1 | TRBV12-3/TRBV12-4 | 13 | ASSQGANVYNEQF
- | TRBJ1-5 | TRBV6-2/TRBV6-3 | 12 | ASSPQGGNQPQH
TRBD1 | TRBJ2-3 | TRBV23-1 | 18 | ASKRATGTDNGPITDTQY
- | TRBJ2-5 | TRBV3-1 | 9 | ASSRVETQY
TRBD1 | TRBJ1-2 | TRBV4-2 | 12 | ASSQDRDRGGYT
- | TRBJ1-2 | TRBV5-6 | 12 | ASSLQDTNYGYT
TRBD2 | TRBJ2-2 | TRBV5-1 | 14 | ASSFLGLASTGELF
- | TRBJ1-5 | TRBV5-5 | 12 | ASSSWWREKPQH
TRBD1 | TRBJ2-3 | TRBV6-1 | 15 | ASSLTGARGSTDTQY
TRBD2 | TRBJ2-1 | TRBV6-5 | 15 | ASSYTPSGGPGNEQF
TRBD1 | TRBJ2-7 | TRBV29-1 | 11 | SVQGPGQLEQY
- | TRBJ1-5 | TRBV9 | 13 | ASSVEPNGNQPQH
- | TRBJ2-1 | TRBV20-1 | 12 | SAAKLGLYNEQF
- | TRBJ1-6 | TRBV5-6 | 14 | ASSLGPLLGDSPLH
TRBD2 | TRBJ2-1 | TRBV5-1 | 13 | ASSAGLAVINEQF
- | TRBJ2-2 | TRBV5-1 | 12 | ASRTEPNTGELF
- | TRBJ1-1 | TRBV4-3 | 15 | ASSQDARGGAGTEAF
- | TRBJ1-1 | TRBV5-1 | 14 | ASSEGPRTVGAEAF
- | TRBJ2-2 | TRBV7-2 | 13 | ASSLSQGGSGELF
- | TRBJ2-7 | TRBV12-3/TRBV12-4 | 9 | ASTLLGEQY
TRBD1 | TRBJ1-5 | TRBV7-8 | 15 | ASSSRDRGRGNQPQH
TRBD1 | TRBJ2-2 | TRBV6-5 | 14 | ASSYPGQSRTGELF
- | TRBJ2-2 | TRBV7-2 | 12 | ASIRGLNTGELF
TRBD2 | TRBJ2-1 | TRBV7-2 | 13 | ASIPIAGPYNEQF
TRBD2 | TRBJ2-4 | TRBV4-2 | 16 | ASSPSVLAGGALNIQY
- | TRBJ1-4 | TRBV6-5 | 11 | ASSYSGNEKLF
- | TRBJ2-4 | TRBV27 | 14 | ASSSLIKVAKNIQY
- | TRBJ2-1 | TRBV7-8 | 11 | ASSRTRGNEQF
TRBD1 | TRBJ2-2 | TRBV9 | 14 | ASSVVGTGGNGELF
- | TRBJ2-1 | TRBV24-1 | 11 | ATSTGPYNEQF
- | TRBJ2-2 | TRBV18 | 11 | ASSPQDRGELF
TRBD1 | TRBJ1-4 | TRBV11-3 | 13 | ASSLTGQGSEKLF
- | TRBJ2-5 | TRBV7-9 | 12 | ASSLLGRGETQY
TRBD2 | TRBJ2-1 | TRBV24-1 | 15 | ATSDSRGGGRRGEQF
- | TRBJ2-2 | TRBV7-3 | 11 | ASSLTGTGELF
- | TRBJ1-1 | TRBV7-2 | 13 | ARSLVPGLNTEAF
TRBD2 | TRBJ2-3 | TRBV5-1 | 15 | ASSWGLAGTLTDTQY
- | TRBJ2-2 | TRBV5-1 | 13 | ASSLPTANTGELF
TRBD2 | TRBJ2-1 | TRBV13 | 15 | ASSLTGATSGYNEQF
TRBD1 | TRBJ1-2 | TRBV6-5 | 12 | ASSRDSSSYGYT
- | TRBJ2-5 | TRBV11-2 | 14 | ASSLEYATTQETQY
TRBD2 | TRBJ2-7 | TRBV6-5 | 12 | ASRPGLAGNEQY
- | TRBJ2-3 | TRBV5-6 | 14 | ASSLDMGHRTDTQY
TRBD1 | TRBJ1-1 | TRBV7-9 | 12 | ASSLTGGEGEAF
- | TRBJ2-7 | TRBV20-1 | 12 | SASGGDTVYEQY
- | TRBJ2-7 | TRBV5-1 | 12 | ASSFSGADDEQY
- | TRBJ2-1 | TRBV25-1 | 13 | ARHRQSTSYNEQF
- | TRBJ2-3 | TRBV6-1 | 11 | ASIATGTDTQY
TRBD1 | TRBJ1-2 | TRBV11-2 | 9 | ASTPGGGYT
TRBD2 | TRBJ2-1 | TRBV24-1 | 10 | ATSDPGTSEF
- | TRBJ1-6 | TRBV7-2 | 12 | ASSSRQGGSPLH
- | TRBJ2-5 | TRBV5-1 | 12 | ASSFGTAQETQY